One and the same sample provided the 24 T cell receptor beta chains below, sequenced in a study of blood T cell repertoires in COVID-19. Sequencing used immunoSEQ multiplex PCR; TCRdb keeps in-frame clones, though not all of them. Here the sample spans some 300,000 clones, approximately 86% being singletons. Specimen: peripheral blood. These receptor sequences come from a man between 70 and 80 years old with acute or convalescent COVID-19.

V is TRBV4-1 and J is TRBJ1-4, with D uncertain. The CDR3 runs 14 residues. The V end lost 8 bases, the J end lost 8 bases, and 18 bases lay between the germline ends. Germline-derived CDR1 and CDR2 are MGHRA and YSYEKL. The CDR3 DNA sequence: TGCGCCAGCGGACTGACCGGACTCGGGGAAAAACTGTTTTTT. Residues: CASGLTGLGEKLFF.

This chain joins TRBV29-1 and TRBJ1-1; TRBD1 matches at 9 bases. V dropped 7 bases and J dropped 1; count of bases not matched to a gene: 4. This CDR3 region has 13 residues. The V gene's germline CDR1 is SQVTM and CDR2 ANQGSEA. The DNA of the CDR3 is TGCAGCGCTTGGGACAGGGCGAACACTGAAGCTTTCTTT. The encoded protein is CSAWDRANTEAFF.

The rearrangement links TRBV5-6 to TRBJ1-5; D not resolved. Looked up from germline, CDR1 is SGHDT and CDR2 is YYEEEE. The CDR3 spans 15 residues. V lost 0 bases, J lost 4 bases, and 11 bases lay in between. The CDR3 DNA follows: TGTGCCAGCAGCTTGGGGCCCACGGGGAATCAGCCCCAGCATTTT. Residues: CASSLGPTGNQPQHF.

The chain is built from TRBV16 and TRBJ1-5; 10 positions agree with TRBD1. This CDR3 is built from 17 residues. With 4 bases clipped from V and 2 bases from J, the junction kept 8 bases outside the gene matches. The germline V gene has CDR1 KGHSY and CDR2 FQNENV. CDR3 amino acids: CASSPGPGTGGNQPQHF. In DNA, the CDR3 is TGTGCCAGCAGCCCTGGACCCGGGACAGGGGGCAATCAGCCCCAGCATTTT.

This clone turned up a few times. This sequence joins TRBV9 and TRBJ1-4; D is undetermined. Germline loops: CDR1 SGDLS, CDR2 YYNGEE. V dropped 3 bases and J dropped 4 bases, with 13 bases sitting between them. The length of the CDR3 is 15 residues. CDR3: CASSGAPSRNEKLFF. CDR3 nucleotides: TGTGCCAGCAGCGGAGCGCCCTCCCGTAATGAAAAACTGTTTTTT.

Remarks on this clone: At the DNA level, this CDR3 is encoded by other sequences in the same sample as well. The chain links TRBV7-2 to TRBJ2-5, with D possibly matching TRBD2 (5 bases). CDR3 length: 14 residues. The germline V gene encodes CDR1 SGHTA and CDR2 FQGNSA. V was cut by 5 bases and J by 1 base, with 11 bases left in between. The CDR3 is CASSPSLAQETQYF. CDR3 sequence (DNA): TGTGCCAGCAGCCCCTCGCTAGCCCAAGAGACCCAGTACTTC.

The gene calls are TRBV19 and TRBJ1-5, with 9 positions matching TRBD1. This CDR3 spans 16 amino acids. The J segment lost 1 base and the V segment lost 4 bases, leaving 5 bases of the junction unmatched. Germline V gene sequence: CDR1 LNHDA, CDR2 SQIVND (reference sequence). This chain's CDR3 is CASSTTGTGSNQPQHF. The CDR3 DNA is TGTGCCAGTAGTACAACCGGGACAGGGAGCAATCAGCCCCAGCATTTT.

The sample holds a few counts of this clone. The V and J genes are TRBV12-3 or TRBV12-4 and TRBJ1-1, with 10 bases that match TRBD1. The V and J ends lost 7 bases and 10 bases, in that order; junction bases with no gene match: 9. The CDR3 loop spans 13 amino acids. CDR3 DNA: TGTGCCAGCACTGACAGGGGGCAGACGGGAGCTTTCTTT. Translated: CASTDRGQTGAFF.

In DNA, the CDR3 is TGTGCCAGCTCAGACGGACAGCTCTCCTACGAGCAGTACTTC. This codes for CASSDGQLSYEQYF. The genes are TRBV18 and TRBJ2-7, with D tentatively TRBD1 (6 bases). V was clipped by 5 bases and J by 0 bases, with 11 bases between them. This CDR3 spans 14 amino acids. Germline V gene data show CDR1 as KGHSH and CDR2 as LQKENI.

With respect to this clone: Additional DNA sequences in this sample encode the identical CDR3. The J gene is TRBJ2-5, the V gene TRBV11-2; 13 bases are a match to TRBD2. The V gene end was trimmed by 5 bases and the J gene end by 4 bases; junction bases not matched to a gene: 7. The CDR3 spans 16 residues. The germline V gene encodes CDR1 SGHAT and CDR2 FQNNGV. CDR3 in amino acids: CASSPRLAGGLETQYF. The CDR3 nucleotides are TGTGCCAGCAGCCCCCGACTAGCGGGAGGCCTAGAGACCCAGTACTTC.

The chain recombines TRBV7-2 with TRBJ2-6; tentatively, D is TRBD2 (7 bases). The CDR3 extends over 15 amino acids. The germline V gene encodes CDR1 SGHTA and CDR2 FQGNSA. With 4 bases removed from V and 3 bases from J, the gap between germline ends came to 10 bases. CDR3 in amino acids: CASSSGEGGANVLTF. The CDR3 bases are TGTGCCAGCAGCTCAGGGGAGGGTGGGGCCAACGTCCTGACTTTC.

The DNA of the CDR3 is TGTGCCAGCAGAACCCGTAGGGGCCCCCCCGGGGAGCTGTTTTTT. The encoded protein is CASRTRRGPPGELFF. This sequence joins TRBV27 and TRBJ2-2; a possible D gene is TRBD1 (5 bases). Germline CDR1 reads MNHEY; CDR2 reads SMNVEV (reference sequence). The CDR3 has 15 residues. Trimming pared 6 bases from V and 6 bases from J, leaving 17 bases between.

This clone was observed once. The chain joins TRBV28 to TRBJ1-2; no clear D. The V end was cut by 3 bases, the J end by 1 base, with 9 bases between. CDR3 length: 14 amino acids. Germline loops: CDR1 MDHEN, CDR2 SYDVKM. CDR3 sequence reads: CASSFSTDNYGYTF. The CDR3 DNA reads as TGTGCCAGCAGTTTCTCTACAGATAACTATGGCTACACCTTC.

This clone showed up just once. The chain has TRBV7-9 and TRBJ1-1; D gene unclear. Germline-derived CDR1 and CDR2 are SEHNR and FQNEAQ (reference sequence). The germline V and J ends were trimmed by 0 bases and 1 base, with 9 bases remaining between them. The CDR3 is 15 residues long. The CDR3 region has the DNA TGTGCCAGCAGCTTAGCGGCAGGTGGGAACACTGAAGCTTTCTTT. It translates to CASSLAAGGNTEAFF.

This clone came up a few times. The chain has TRBV5-1 and TRBJ2-1; 8 bases are a match to TRBD2. J lost 12 bases, V lost 0 bases, and 5 bases had no gene match. Germline values: CDR1 SGHRS, CDR2 YFSETQ. The CDR3 is made up of 13 amino acids. The CDR3 sequence: CASSLDWTSRQFF. The CDR3 coding sequence is TGCGCCAGCAGCTTGGATTGGACTAGCAGGCAGTTCTTC.

The gene calls are TRBV9 and TRBJ2-2; D is possibly TRBD2 (6 bases). Germline lookup yields CDR1 SGDLS and CDR2 YYNGEE. V was clipped by 0 bases and J by 4 bases, with 10 bases between them. The CDR3 has 15 amino acids. The DNA of the CDR3 is TGTGCCAGCAGCGTAGCTGCGGGGACCACCGGGGAGCTGTTTTTT. Its protein product is CASSVAAGTTGELFF.

The genes are TRBV20-1 and TRBJ1-5; the D gene is possibly TRBD1 (5 bases). The CDR3 extends over 13 amino acids. V was shortened by 3 bases and J by 5 bases, with 11 bases between the two germline ends. The germline gives CDR1 DFQATT, CDR2 SNEGSKA (reference sequence). The CDR3 sequence: CSASRGSDQPQHF. For the CDR3, the DNA is TGCAGTGCTAGTAGGGGTTCGGATCAGCCCCAGCATTTT.

CDR3 nucleotides: TGCGCCAGCAGCTTGGGCGTTTTTTCCTCAGGGGGGACCACAGATACGCAGTATTTT. Its translation is CASSLGVFSSGGTTDTQYF. The gene calls are TRBV5-1 and TRBJ2-3; D may be TRBD1 (7 bases). Trimming shortened V by 0 bases and J by 2 bases, and 22 bases separated the two germline ends. CDR3 length: 19 residues. Germline V gene data show CDR1 as SGHRS and CDR2 as YFSETQ.

The chain has TRBV9 and TRBJ2-7; 8 nucleotides match TRBD1. From germline, CDR1 is SGDLS and CDR2 YYNGEE. The CDR3 extends over 15 amino acids. The ends lost 4 bases at V and 1 base at J; junction bases unmatched: 7. CDR3 in DNA: TGTGCCAGCAGCACCGGACAGGGCCAGTCCTACGAGCAGTACTTC. This sequence encodes CASSTGQGQSYEQYF.

This clone was picked up a small number of times. This rearrangement joins TRBV12-3 or TRBV12-4 to TRBJ2-1, with a weak D call TRBD1 (5 bases). The length of the CDR3 is 11 residues. V lost 7 bases, J lost 9 bases, and 10 bases lay in between. The CDR3 DNA follows: TGTGCCAGCACCCCAGGGCGTGAGCAGTTCTTC. Its translation: CASTPGREQFF.

The V and J genes are TRBV3-1 (or the pseudogene TRBV3-2) and TRBJ1-2; D is undetermined. The CDR3 covers 12 residues. Germline assignment: CDR1 LGHDT and CDR2 YNNKEL (reference sequence). The ends were cut back, 0 bases at V and 8 bases at J, with 7 bases in the middle. The CDR3 protein is CASSQDVRGYTF. CDR3 sequence (DNA): TGTGCCAGCAGCCAAGATGTCAGAGGCTACACCTTC.

This clone was seen just once. The rearrangement links TRBV5-4 to TRBJ2-5; 9 positions match TRBD1. CDR3 length: 16 amino acids. Germline values: CDR1 SGHNT, CDR2 YYREEE (reference sequence). V shed 4 bases, J shed 3 bases, and the junction held 10 bases outside the gene matches. The CDR3 protein is CASSLGQGLGKETQYF. The CDR3 coding sequence is TGTGCCAGCAGCCTGGGACAGGGCTTAGGAAAAGAGACCCAGTACTTC.

The chain has TRBV20-1 and TRBJ2-2; 7 bases map to TRBD2. The CDR3 extends over 14 amino acids. Germline V gene lookup returns CDR1 DFQATT and CDR2 SNEGSKA (reference sequence). Unmatched junction bases numbered 4, after V lost 3 bases and J lost 3 bases. CDR3: CSASVGGHTGELFF. The DNA of the CDR3 is TGCAGTGCTAGTGTGGGAGGGCACACCGGGGAGCTGTTTTTT.

This clone was observed a single time. The J gene is TRBJ2-7, the V gene TRBV5-1; 9 positions agree with TRBD1. Germline V lookup: CDR1 SGHRS, CDR2 YFSETQ. Trimming removed 0 bases from V and 3 bases from J; junction bases left unmatched: 4. This CDR3 is built from 15 residues. The CDR3 sequence is CASSLAAGQGYEQYF. The DNA of the CDR3 is TGCGCCAGCAGCTTGGCCGCGGGACAGGGCTACGAGCAGTACTTC.